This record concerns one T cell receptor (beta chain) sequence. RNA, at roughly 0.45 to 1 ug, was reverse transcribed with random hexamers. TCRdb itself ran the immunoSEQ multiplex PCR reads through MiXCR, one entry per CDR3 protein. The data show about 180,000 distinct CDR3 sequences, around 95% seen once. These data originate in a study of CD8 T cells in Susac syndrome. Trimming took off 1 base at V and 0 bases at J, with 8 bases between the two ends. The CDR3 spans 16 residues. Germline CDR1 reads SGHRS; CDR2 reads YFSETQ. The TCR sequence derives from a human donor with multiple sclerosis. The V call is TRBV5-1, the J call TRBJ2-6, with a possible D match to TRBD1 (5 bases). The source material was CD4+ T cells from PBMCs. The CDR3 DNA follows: TGCGCCAGCAGCTTGACAGGATCCTCTGGGGCCAACGTCCTGACTTTC. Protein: CASSLTGSSGANVLTF.